The 9 T cell receptor beta chains in this list originate from one sample, sequenced in a study of T cells in Graves' hyperthyroidism and ophthalmopathy. Amplification of TCR beta CDR3 regions was performed using RNA transcripts as template. Primed by the HTBI set, a first-round RT-PCR was run on the TCR CDR3. TCRdb fed the multiplex PCR reads into MiXCR, producing one record per CDR3 protein. The sample has approximately 640,000 distinct CDR3 sequences; about 45% are singletons. Sequencing was done on a sample of peripheral blood or thyroid tissue (not recorded which). The receptors stem from an adult man with Graves' disease, either hyperthyroidism or ophthalmopathy (not recorded which).

The chain links TRBV6-6 to TRBJ1-5; the D is unclear. This CDR3 is built from 12 residues. Germline assignment: CDR1 MNHNY and CDR2 SVGAGI (reference sequence). Trimming took 4 bases from V and 14 from J, leaving 15 bases between them. Written as DNA, the CDR3 is TGTGCCAGCAGTTCGTACGGGTGGTACGAGCATTTT. It encodes CASSSYGWYEHF.

Ten or more counts support this clonotype. The chain combines TRBV10-2 with TRBJ1-1; possible D gene TRBD1, 6 bases. The length of the CDR3 is 13 residues. Germline V gene data show CDR1 as WSHSY and CDR2 as SAAADI. The V end lost 8 bases, the J end lost 3 bases, and 13 bases lay between the germline ends. The CDR3 loop reads CASAGGRHTEAFF. CDR3 nucleotides: TGCGCCAGCGCGGGGGGCAGACACACTGAAGCTTTCTTT.

This rearrangement joins TRBV7-8 to TRBJ1-6, with 10 bases aligning to TRBD1. Per germline, CDR1 SGHVS and CDR2 FQNEAQ. The V segment lost 6 bases and the J segment 7 bases; nucleotides outside the gene matches: 6. This CDR3 is built from 15 residues. CDR3 sequence reads: CASSARQGANSPLHF. In nucleotides, the CDR3 is TGTGCCAGCAGTGCCAGACAGGGGGCGAATTCACCCCTCCACTTT.

This clonotype was observed at least ten times. J is TRBJ1-2 and V is TRBV29-1; TRBD1 matches 9 bases. The ends lost 4 bases at V and 2 bases at J; junction bases unmatched: 8. Germline assignment: CDR1 SQVTM and CDR2 ANQGSEA. The CDR3 is made up of 15 amino acids. CDR3 DNA: TGCAGCGTTGCGAATTTACAGGGGGCGAACTATGGCTACACCTTC. It encodes CSVANLQGANYGYTF.

This clonotype showed up just a few times. V gene TRBV20-1 combines with J gene TRBJ1-5, with D possibly matching TRBD1 (6 bases). The CDR3 is 13 residues long. Germline CDR1 is DFQATT and CDR2 is SNEGSKA (reference sequence). Trimming took 6 bases from V and 5 from J, leaving 14 bases between them. The CDR3 sequence: CSASNAGDQPQHF. The CDR3 DNA sequence: TGCAGTGCCTCAAACGCAGGGGATCAGCCCCAGCATTTT.

V is TRBV7-9 and J is TRBJ1-6; D gene unclear. The CDR3 covers 12 residues. From germline, CDR1 is SEHNR and CDR2 FQNEAQ (reference sequence). Trimming took off 5 bases at V and 6 bases at J, with 5 bases between the two ends. The CDR3 is CASSRGNSPLHF. The CDR3 DNA sequence: TGTGCCAGCAGCCGAGGTAATTCACCCCTCCACTTT. The full variable domain, completed using reference TRBV7-9 and TRBJ1-6, is DTGVSQNPRHKITKRGQNVTFRCDPISEHNRLYWYRQTLGQGPEFLTYFQNEAQLEKSRLLSDRFSAERPKGSFSTLEIQRTEQGDSAMYLCASSRGNSPLHFGNGTRLTVT.

This clonotype was recorded many times. The chain recombines TRBV6-6 with TRBJ1-5; D is uncertain. This CDR3 is 12 amino acids long. Germline loops: CDR1 MNHNY, CDR2 SVGAGI (reference sequence). The ends were cut back, 6 bases at V and 6 bases at J, with 9 bases in the middle. CDR3: CASRGEAQPQHF. In DNA form, the CDR3 reads TGTGCCAGCAGGGGAGAGGCTCAGCCCCAGCATTTT.

Only a few counts were recorded for this clonotype. The genes are TRBV7-8 and TRBJ1-1; TRBD1 is a possible D gene (6 bases). Deletions cut 1 base from V and 4 bases from J, with 19 bases between. The CDR3 runs 17 residues. CDR1 SGHVS and CDR2 FQNEAQ come from the germline V gene. The CDR3 region is CASSLVGVGIGGTEAFF. CDR3 bases: TGTGCCAGCAGCTTAGTTGGTGTGGGGATAGGGGGCACTGAAGCTTTCTTT.

The CDR3: CASSVGPRGHTEAFF. CDR3 DNA: TGTGCCAGCAGCGTTGGCCCAAGAGGACACACTGAAGCTTTCTTT. The chain has TRBV7-2 and TRBJ1-1; D uncertain. This CDR3 has 15 amino acids. Germline V CDR1 and CDR2: SGHTA, FQGNSA. V was shortened by 5 bases and J by 3 bases, with 16 bases between the two germline ends.